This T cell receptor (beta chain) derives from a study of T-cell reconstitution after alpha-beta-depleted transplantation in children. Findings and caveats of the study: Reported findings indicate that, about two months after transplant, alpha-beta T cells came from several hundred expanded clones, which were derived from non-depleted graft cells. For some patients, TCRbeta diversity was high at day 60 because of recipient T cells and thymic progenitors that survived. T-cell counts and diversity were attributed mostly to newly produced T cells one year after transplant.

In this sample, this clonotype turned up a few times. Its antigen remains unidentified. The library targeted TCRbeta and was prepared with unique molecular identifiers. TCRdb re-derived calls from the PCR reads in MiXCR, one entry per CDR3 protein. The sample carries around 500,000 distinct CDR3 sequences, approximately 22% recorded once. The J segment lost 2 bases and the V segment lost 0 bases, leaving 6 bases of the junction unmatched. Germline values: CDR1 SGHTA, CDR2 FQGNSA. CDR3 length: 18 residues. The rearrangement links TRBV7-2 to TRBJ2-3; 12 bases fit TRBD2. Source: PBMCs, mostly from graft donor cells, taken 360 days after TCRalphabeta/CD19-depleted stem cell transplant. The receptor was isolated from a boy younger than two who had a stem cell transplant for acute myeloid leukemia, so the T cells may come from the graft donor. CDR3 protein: CASSLALTSGRNTDTQYF. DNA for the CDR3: TGTGCCAGCAGCTTAGCCCTAACTAGCGGGAGGAACACAGATACGCAGTATTTT.